These T cell receptor beta chains were read from a single sample in a study of T cell changes during pregnancy in multiple sclerosis. TCRdb keeps only in-frame clones here, not all; method: immunoSEQ multiplex PCR. The table records about 42,000 clones, around 84% of them present only once. Sequenced material: CD4+ T cells from peripheral blood mononuclear cells, taken before pregnancy. The origin of the receptors is a female donor with multiple sclerosis, enrolled in a pregnancy study. The CDR3 runs from the conserved cysteine through the conserved F or W. Each record gives: J gene, clone size, V gene, D gene, CDR3 protein, CDR3 DNA. D genes are given only for firm matches. Part of the rows lack a size; the others show once, few, many or a class for expanded clones.

TRBJ2-7,.,TRBV7-2,.,CASSLSAVVSSYEQYF,TGTGCCAGCAGCTTATCCGCGGTGGTGAGCTCCTACGAGCAGTACTTC
TRBJ2-1,.,TRBV18,TRBD2,CASSLAGGLNEQFF,TGTGCCAGCTCACTCGCGGGGGGGCTGAATGAGCAGTTCTTC
TRBJ1-2,.,TRBV18,TRBD1,CASSQTGANYGYTF,TGTGCCAGCTCTCAGACAGGGGCAAACTATGGCTACACCTTC
TRBJ2-3,.,TRBV27,TRBD2,CASRGGLAGSTQYF,TGTGCCAGCAGAGGGGGACTAGCGGGATCTACGCAGTATTTT
TRBJ1-2,.,TRBV21-1,.,CASSHRLRGREDGYTF,TGTGCCAGCAGCCACCGTTTGAGGGGGCGGGAGGATGGCTACACCTTC
TRBJ1-1,.,TRBV6-5,.,CASSPQGHTEAFF,TGTGCCAGCAGCCCTCAGGGGCATACTGAAGCTTTCTTT
TRBJ2-4,.,TRBV19,.,CASSLLGQSKNIQYF,TGTGCCAGTAGTCTCCTTGGGCAGTCCAAAAACATTCAGTACTTC
TRBJ1-2,.,TRBV7-2,.,CASTSAGVNYGYTF,TGTGCCAGCACCTCCGCCGGGGTTAACTATGGCTACACCTTC
TRBJ2-1,.,TRBV29-1,TRBD2,CSVDGLAGNEQFF,TGCAGCGTTGACGGGCTAGCGGGCAATGAGCAGTTCTTC
TRBJ2-1,.,TRBV2,TRBD2,CASSPLAGGLNEQFF,TGTGCCAGCAGCCCCCTAGCGGGGGGGCTCAATGAGCAGTTCTTC
TRBJ2-3,.,TRBV6-1,TRBD2,CASSEGWGGSTDTQYF,TGTGCCAGCAGTGAAGGGTGGGGGGGAAGCACAGATACGCAGTATTTT
TRBJ1-3,.,TRBV7-8,TRBD1,CASSWGQSGNTIYF,TGTGCCAGCAGCTGGGGACAGTCTGGAAACACCATATATTTT
TRBJ1-5,.,TRBV27,TRBD1,CASSFRTGQPQHF,TGTGCCAGCAGTTTCCGGACAGGACAGCCCCAGCATTTT
TRBJ1-1,.,TRBV5-1,.,CASSAPDSEAFF,TGCGCCAGCAGCGCCCCTGACAGTGAAGCTTTCTTT
TRBJ2-2,.,TRBV7-2,.,CASSGGPNTGELFF,TGTGCCAGCAGTGGGGGCCCCAACACCGGGGAGCTGTTTTTT
TRBJ2-2,.,TRBV7-9,TRBD1,CASSARRDRGTGELFF,TGTGCCAGCAGCGCTCGCCGGGACAGGGGAACCGGGGAGCTGTTTTTT
TRBJ2-1,few,TRBV25-1,TRBD2,CASRLAGSNEQFF,TGTGCCAGCCGACTAGCGGGGAGCAATGAGCAGTTCTTC
TRBJ1-5,.,TRBV7-2,.,CASSEGGTGNQPQHF,TGTGCCAGCAGCGAAGGCGGGACGGGCAATCAGCCCCAGCATTTT
TRBJ1-2,.,TRBV7-2,.,CASSTGEDYGYTF,TGTGCCAGCAGTACCGGAGAGGACTATGGCTACACCTTC
TRBJ1-1,.,TRBV6-5,.,CASSPPGGTEAFF,TGTGCCAGCAGTCCACCCGGGGGGACTGAAGCTTTCTTT
TRBJ2-1,.,TRBV5-1,TRBD2,CASSLLAGGPLDEQFF,TGCGCCAGCAGCTTGTTAGCGGGAGGGCCGCTGGATGAGCAGTTCTTC
TRBJ2-7,.,TRBV12-5,TRBD1,CASAFTGVVSYEQYF,TGTGCTAGTGCCTTTACAGGGGTAGTCTCCTACGAGCAGTACTTC
TRBJ1-5,.,TRBV19,.,CASNYFGQNNQPQHF,TGTGCCAGTAATTATTTTGGACAGAACAATCAGCCCCAGCATTTT
TRBJ2-1,once,TRBV2,TRBD2,CASSATSGLYNEQFF,TGTGCCAGCAGTGCAACTAGCGGGCTCTACAATGAGCAGTTCTTC
TRBJ2-5,.,TRBV15,.,CATSRGLWETQYF,TGTGCCACCAGCAGGGGCCTCTGGGAGACCCAGTACTTC
TRBJ2-2,once,TRBV19,TRBD2,CASSIPRLAGTGELFF,TGTGCCAGTAGTATCCCAAGACTAGCGGGGACCGGGGAGCTGTTTTTT
TRBJ2-7,.,TRBV5-8,.,CASSAGPRSSYEQYF,TGTGCCAGCAGCGCGGGACCCCGAAGCTCCTACGAGCAGTACTTC
TRBJ2-6,.,TRBV5-1,TRBD1,CASSFYDRGPQTGANVLTF,TGCGCCAGCAGCTTTTACGACAGGGGGCCGCAAACTGGGGCCAACGTCCTGACTTTC
TRBJ2-2,.,TRBV5-4,TRBD2,CASSPPGLAGGRTGELFF,TGTGCCAGCAGCCCTCCCGGACTAGCGGGAGGGCGGACCGGGGAGCTGTTTTTT
TRBJ2-5,.,TRBV11-3,.,CASSLWSEETQYF,TGTGCCAGCAGCTTATGGAGTGAAGAGACCCAGTACTTC
TRBJ2-5,many,TRBV29-1,.,CSVETDQETQYF,TGCAGCGTTGAGACAGACCAAGAGACCCAGTACTTC
TRBJ1-2,.,TRBV10-3,.,CAISVTAEYGYTF,TGTGCCATCAGTGTAACGGCGGAATATGGCTACACCTTC
TRBJ2-7,once,TRBV28,TRBD1,CASSDGQGLYEQYF,TGTGCCAGCAGTGACGGACAGGGCCTTTACGAGCAGTACTTC